This T cell receptor (beta chain) derives from a study of vaccination and CD4 T cells after COVID-19. Cultured CD4+ T-cell DNA underwent Oncomine TCR Beta short-read sequencing. The source of extracted genomic DNA was cultured CD4+ T cells. TCRdb redid the calling of the PCR reads with MiXCR, one entry per CDR3 protein. The sample contains about 9,200 distinct CDR3 sequences, around 60% of which appear only once. Details on this clonotype: Its antigen is unidentified.

The CDR3 runs to 16 residues. V was clipped by 6 bases and J by 6 bases; unmatched bases: 14. From germline, CDR1 is MNHEY and CDR2 SVGEGT. Treatment: roughly ten-day PBMC culture with coronavirus spike peptide pools or control peptides (ViraFEST assay). The material sequenced was CD4+ T cells from blood, cultured in vitro. The sequence was collected from a human donor who had recovered from COVID-19. The rearrangement links TRBV6-2 or TRBV6-3 to TRBJ1-1; 9 nucleotides align to TRBD1. The CDR3 region is CASRNPSGQGRAEAFF. DNA for the CDR3: TGTGCCAGCAGAAACCCCTCCGGACAGGGGCGTGCTGAAGCTTTCTTT.